What follows are 29 T cell receptor beta chains derived from one specimen sequenced in a study of shared clonotypes between healthy human individuals. Profiled with immunoSEQ multiplex PCR; TCRdb holds only in-frame clones, not every one. The sample carries around 450,000 clones, 70% to 80% recorded once. The sequenced material came from PBMCs. Every receptor here comes from a woman in her thirties or forties in good health. Some clones in this sample may be carry-over from other donors' samples.

The chain couples TRBV19 to TRBJ1-5; D is perhaps TRBD1 (5 bases). The CDR3 runs to 15 residues. Looked up from germline, CDR1 is LNHDA and CDR2 is SQIVND (reference sequence). The V and J ends lost 3 bases and 4 bases respectively, with 13 bases between them. The CDR3 nucleotides read TGTGCCAGTAGTATTATTCCCGGGGGAAATCAGCCCCAGCATTTT. This codes for CASSIIPGGNQPQHF.

The J gene is TRBJ2-1, the V gene TRBV25-1; weak D call: TRBD1 (5 bases). This CDR3 has 14 amino acids. Germline CDR1 is MGHDK and CDR2 is SYGVNS. The ends were cut back, 6 bases at V and 0 bases at J, with 9 bases in the middle. The CDR3 is CASRGHSSYNEQFF. CDR3 nucleotides: TGTGCCAGCAGAGGACATAGCTCCTACAATGAGCAGTTCTTC.

V and J are TRBV6-5 and TRBJ1-1; 7 bases fit TRBD1. The J segment lost 4 bases and the V segment lost 6 bases, leaving 11 bases of the junction unmatched. This CDR3 region has 15 residues. Looked up from germline, CDR1 is MNHEY and CDR2 is SVGAGI. DNA for the CDR3: TGTGCCAGCAGCGATCAGAGGACAGGCCCCACTGAAGCTTTCTTT. Its translation is CASSDQRTGPTEAFF.

This sequence joins TRBV7-3 and TRBJ2-5, with 9 bases matching TRBD1. The V gene end was trimmed by 5 bases and the J gene end by 5 bases; junction bases not matched to a gene: 18. In germline, CDR1 is SGHTA, CDR2 FQGTGA. The CDR3 has 18 amino acids. CDR3 protein: CASSAPGTGTNYGETQYF. The CDR3 DNA is TGTGCCAGCAGCGCCCCCGGGACAGGGACCAATTATGGTGAGACCCAGTACTTC.

This chain uses TRBV30 with TRBJ2-1, with 12 bases identical to TRBD1. Germline V gene lookup returns CDR1 GTSNPN and CDR2 SVGIG (reference sequence). V shed 4 bases, J shed 6 bases, and the junction held 4 bases outside the gene matches. The CDR3 is 14 amino acids. CDR3 bases: TGTGCCTGGACCCGGGACAGGGGGCCCAATGAGCAGTTCTTC. As protein: CAWTRDRGPNEQFF.

J is TRBJ2-7 and V is TRBV4-2; D gene ambiguous. This CDR3 has 16 residues. Trimming took off 0 bases at V and 2 bases at J, with 14 bases between the two ends. Germline V gives CDR1 LGHNA, CDR2 YNFKEQ. This CDR3 is CASSQDMTKGPYEQYF. The CDR3 region has the DNA TGTGCCAGCAGCCAAGATATGACAAAAGGTCCCTACGAGCAGTACTTC.

The DNA for the CDR3 is TGCGCCAGCAGCTTGGGAGCAGGGGGAACAGATACGCAGTATTTT. Protein sequence: CASSLGAGGTDTQYF. V and J are TRBV5-1 and TRBJ2-3, with 7 bases aligning to TRBD1. The CDR3 is 15 residues long. V was clipped by 0 bases and J by 3 bases; unmatched bases: 4. Germline CDR1 SGHRS, CDR2 YFSETQ.

V gene TRBV6-1 combines with J gene TRBJ2-5; D not resolved. Deletions cut 3 bases from V and 4 bases from J, with 15 bases between. The V gene's germline CDR1 is MNHNS and CDR2 SASEGT. The CDR3 totals 15 residues. This chain's CDR3 is CASSDQATSPETQYF. In DNA, the CDR3 is TGTGCCAGCAGTGATCAGGCTACCTCCCCAGAGACCCAGTACTTC.

V is TRBV2 and J is TRBJ1-1; no firm D call. The CDR3 contains 13 residues. The germline gives CDR1 SNHLY, CDR2 FYNNEI. Between the trimmed V and J ends, which lost 5 bases and 2 bases, there was a span of 9 bases. The CDR3 DNA is TGTGCCAGCAGTTTGGACGGAAACACTGAAGCTTTCTTT. This translates into CASSLDGNTEAFF.

The chain employs TRBV27 and TRBJ1-1; 10 nucleotides agree with TRBD1. V was clipped by 5 bases and J by 4 bases; unmatched bases: 10. This CDR3 is 16 amino acids long. CDR1 is MNHEY, CDR2 SMNVEV, per germline (reference sequence). For the CDR3, the DNA is TGTGCCAGCAGTCCCTCGGTAAGGACAGGGGGCACTGAAGCTTTCTTT. Translation gives CASSPSVRTGGTEAFF.

V is TRBV4-3 and J is TRBJ2-3, with D tentatively TRBD1 (5 bases). Between the trimmed V and J ends, which lost 2 bases and 1 base, there was a span of 13 bases. The CDR3 is made up of 16 amino acids. The germline V gene has CDR1 LGHNA and CDR2 YSLEER. The CDR3 is CASSQSPPTGTDTQYF. CDR3 sequence (DNA): TGCGCCAGCAGCCAATCCCCCCCGACAGGCACAGATACGCAGTATTTT.

This chain links TRBV7-9 with TRBJ2-5, with 9 bases that match TRBD1. The V gene's germline CDR1 is SEHNR and CDR2 FQNEAQ (reference sequence). V lost 4 bases to trimming and J lost 5 bases; unmatched junction nucleotides: 11. This CDR3 has 16 amino acids. For the CDR3, the DNA is TGTGCCAGCAGCTCCGGCCGGGACAGGGTGTTTGAGACCCAGTACTTC. Amino acids: CASSSGRDRVFETQYF.

This sequence joins TRBV19 and TRBJ1-5; the D is unclear. The length of the CDR3 is 13 residues. In germline, CDR1 is LNHDA, CDR2 SQIVND (reference sequence). Trimming removed 11 bases from V and 0 bases from J, with 11 bases in between. The CDR3 is CASSGNSNQPQHF. The CDR3 DNA reads TGTGCCTCTTCGGGGAATAGCAATCAGCCCCAGCATTTT.

The chain recombines TRBV7-9 with TRBJ2-3; D not resolved. V gave up 3 bases and J gave up 7 bases, with 5 bases separating them. Germline CDR1 reads SEHNR; CDR2 reads FQNEAQ (reference sequence). CDR3 length equals 11 residues. The CDR3 DNA reads as TGTGCCAGCAGCTTTAAGAATACGCAGTATTTT. This codes for CASSFKNTQYF.

This rearrangement joins TRBV18 to TRBJ1-4; D is ambiguous. The V end was cut by 5 bases, the J end by 8 bases, with 21 bases between. The CDR3 runs 16 residues. Per germline, CDR1 KGHSH and CDR2 LQKENI. The CDR3 reads CASSNLRAPLEEKLFF. As DNA, the CDR3 is TGTGCCAGCTCAAACCTAAGGGCCCCCCTGGAGGAAAAACTGTTTTTT.

The chain couples TRBV28 to TRBJ2-4, with TRBD2 matching 13 bases. Trimming took 4 bases from V and 3 from J; bases not matched to a gene: 3. The CDR3 covers 16 residues. Germline-derived CDR1 and CDR2 are MDHEN and SYDVKM. CDR3 bases: TGTGCCAGCAGTTGGGGACTAGCGGGGCTCAAAAACATTCAGTACTTC. The encoded protein is CASSWGLAGLKNIQYF.

This clone was detected a few times. This sequence joins TRBV6-5 and TRBJ1-4; D is possibly TRBD1 (6 bases). From germline, CDR1 is MNHEY and CDR2 SVGAGI. The ends were cut back, 5 bases at V and 4 bases at J, with 14 bases in the middle. This CDR3 is 15 amino acids long. The CDR3 DNA sequence: TGTGCCAGCAGTCAGCACCGGGACATTAATGAAAAACTGTTTTTT. Translated: CASSQHRDINEKLFF.

The chain joins TRBV10-3 to TRBJ2-1, with 13 bases aligning to TRBD2. J was trimmed by 2 bases and V by 6 bases; bases with no gene match: 4. The CDR3 contains 16 residues. Germline V gives CDR1 ENHRY, CDR2 SYGVKD. The CDR3 loop is CAIRGTSGITYNEQFF. The CDR3 DNA sequence: TGTGCCATCAGAGGGACTAGCGGGATCACCTACAATGAGCAGTTCTTC.

The chain couples TRBV28 to TRBJ1-6; D is possibly TRBD1 (5 bases). Looked up from germline, CDR1 is MDHEN and CDR2 is SYDVKM. CDR3 length: 14 amino acids. V lost 6 bases to trimming and J lost 5 bases, with 11 bases between them. CDR3 sequence: CASRGTGDNSPLHF. CDR3 coding DNA: TGTGCCAGCAGGGGGACGGGGGATAATTCACCCCTCCACTTT.

Many counts were recorded for this clone. The chain recombines TRBV19 with TRBJ2-7; 7 bases agree with TRBD2. The ends lost 5 bases at V and 2 bases at J; junction bases unmatched: 15. This CDR3 comprises 17 residues. Germline V lookup: CDR1 LNHDA, CDR2 SQIVND (reference sequence). DNA of the CDR3: TGTGCCAGTAGTCCTCGGGGAGGGACGTTATTCCCCTACGAGCAGTACTTC. This sequence encodes CASSPRGGTLFPYEQYF.

The chain employs TRBV4-1 and TRBJ1-5; the D gene is possibly TRBD1 (5 bases). V was clipped by 1 base and J by 1 base, with 14 bases between them. This CDR3 contains 17 residues. In germline, CDR1 is MGHRA, CDR2 YSYEKL. The CDR3 DNA follows: TGCGCCAGCAGCCAAGTAGACAGCCAAATAAGCAATCAGCCCCAGCATTTT. This translates into CASSQVDSQISNQPQHF.

This sequence joins TRBV28 and TRBJ2-1, with TRBD2 identical over 7 bases. Germline trimming cut 2 bases from V and 2 bases from J; bases unmatched to any gene: 12. The CDR3 runs to 18 residues. Germline V gene sequence: CDR1 MDHEN, CDR2 SYDVKM. CDR3 DNA: TGTGCCAGCAGTTTACCTCCCGTTGTGGCGGGAGCCTACAATGAGCAGTTCTTC. It yields the protein CASSLPPVVAGAYNEQFF.

This clone was observed a few times. This rearrangement joins TRBV7-8 to TRBJ2-7; 7 nucleotides agree with TRBD2. The CDR3 consists of 14 residues. V was pared by 1 base and J by 2 bases, with 2 bases of the junction left unmatched. Germline V gene lookup returns CDR1 SGHVS and CDR2 FQNEAQ. CDR3 nucleotide sequence: TGTGCCAGCAGCTTAGAGGCGGGGGCCTACGAGCAGTACTTC. Amino acid sequence: CASSLEAGAYEQYF.

Written as DNA, the CDR3 is TGTGCCAGTAGCCGGGAGATATCCTATGGCTACACCTTC. This codes for CASSREISYGYTF. V usage is TRBV19 and J usage is TRBJ1-2; D not certain. The germline CDR1 and CDR2 sequences are LNHDA and SQIVND (reference sequence). V shed 6 bases and J shed 4 bases, with 12 bases lying between them. The CDR3 has 13 residues.

This clone was detected only a few times. The chain is built from TRBV28 and TRBJ2-1; 12 bases agree with TRBD2. CDR3 length equals 15 residues. Looked up from germline, CDR1 is MDHEN and CDR2 is SYDVKM. V shed 2 bases, J shed 12 bases, and the junction held 8 bases outside the gene matches. This chain's CDR3 is CASSLGDRGLAGQFF. DNA of the CDR3: TGTGCCAGCAGTTTAGGGGACAGGGGACTAGCGGGGCAGTTCTTC.

This clone came up once. The V gene is TRBV6-5, the J gene TRBJ1-2; D is unclear. CDR1 MNHEY and CDR2 SVGAGI come from the germline V gene. The V gene lost 7 bases and the J gene lost 8 bases, with 17 bases spanning the gap. CDR3 length: 13 amino acids. CDR3 DNA sequence: TGTGCCAGCACCACCAGGTCTGGCGGAGGCTACACCTTC. Protein product: CASTTRSGGGYTF.

This chain uses TRBV11-2 with TRBJ2-3; 12 bases are a match to TRBD2. CDR1 SGHAT and CDR2 FQNNGV come from the germline V gene. With 1 base clipped from V and 6 bases from J, the junction kept 5 bases outside the gene matches. The CDR3 loop spans 16 amino acids. CDR3 DNA: TGTGCCAGCAGCTTAGGCCTAGCGGGAGGGCCGGATACGCAGTATTTT. Its protein product is CASSLGLAGGPDTQYF.

V usage is TRBV7-3 and J usage is TRBJ1-1; D perhaps matches TRBD1 (6 bases). The V end was cut by 2 bases, the J end by 1 base, with 11 bases between. The germline V gene has CDR1 SGHTA and CDR2 FQGTGA. This CDR3 spans 15 amino acids. This CDR3 is CASSLRGAENTEAFF. CDR3 nucleotide sequence: TGTGCCAGCAGCTTACGGGGGGCAGAGAACACTGAAGCTTTCTTT.

This clone was seen only once. The chain carries TRBV6-4 and TRBJ2-1, with 7 bases matching TRBD2. The CDR3 runs to 14 residues. V dropped 5 bases and J dropped 6; count of bases not matched to a gene: 7. Germline assignment: CDR1 MRHNA and CDR2 SNTAGT. CDR3 amino acids: CASSNLAGANEQFF. CDR3 bases: TGTGCCAGCAGTAATCTCGCGGGAGCCAATGAGCAGTTCTTC.